What follows are 10 T cell receptor beta chains derived from one specimen sequenced in a study of cytomegalovirus exposure and HLA in healthy donors. Amplification used 60 Vbeta primers and 13 Jbeta primers. Clones were read by immunoSEQ multiplex PCR, and TCRdb kept only the in-frame ones, dropping some. The data contain about 160,000 clones, roughly 77% of them singletons. The specimen sequenced was PBMCs. The receptors were sampled from a man in his fifties or sixties in good health and CMV-seropositive.

The genes are TRBV11-3 and TRBJ2-1; TRBD2 aligns across 9 bases. Germline V gene lookup returns CDR1 SGHNT and CDR2 YENEEA. This CDR3 contains 18 residues. J was trimmed by 5 bases and V by 2 bases; bases with no gene match: 13. The CDR3: CASSLRRGGSGQNNEQFF. Here the CDR3 DNA reads TGTGCCAGCAGCTTAAGGCGGGGGGGCTCGGGTCAAAACAATGAGCAGTTCTTC.

Turning to this clone: Sequence at one end of the junction differs from germline and may be a read error. The chain couples TRBV7-3 to TRBJ2-7; D unresolved. Germline loops: CDR1 SGHTA, CDR2 FQGTGA. CDR3 length: 15 amino acids. The CDR3 DNA sequence: TGTGCCAGCAGCCTAACAAGCCTAGGCTCCTACGAGCAGTACTTC. Protein product: CASSLTSLGSYEQYF.

The chain is built from TRBV9 and TRBJ2-7; D might be TRBD2 (6 bases). Germline V gene sequence: CDR1 SGDLS, CDR2 YYNGEE. CDR3 length: 14 residues. V was pared by 7 bases and J by 6 bases, with 20 bases between. This CDR3 reads CASARDWGTPEQYF. In DNA, the CDR3 is TGTGCCAGCGCCCGGGACTGGGGGACCCCCGAGCAGTACTTC.

As concerns this clone: Other DNA sequences from this sample encode an identical CDR3 as well. The J gene is TRBJ2-5, the V gene TRBV9; D may be TRBD2 (7 bases). The CDR3 runs to 15 residues. Germline V gives CDR1 SGDLS, CDR2 YYNGEE. V lost 0 bases and J 2 bases, leaving 11 bases between the germline ends. In nucleotides, the CDR3 is TGTGCCAGCAGCGTAGCGGGGGGCCTACAAGAGACCCAGTACTTC. Translated: CASSVAGGLQETQYF.

The CDR3 coding sequence is TGCGCCAGCAGCTTGGGCGGGAGCCCCTATGGCTACACCTTC. Residues: CASSLGGSPYGYTF. The genes are TRBV5-1 and TRBJ1-2; D ambiguous. The germline CDR1 and CDR2 sequences are SGHRS and YFSETQ. The CDR3 length is 14 residues. Trimming removed 0 bases from V and 4 bases from J, with 10 bases in between.

The rearrangement links TRBV5-1 to TRBJ1-1; perhaps TRBD1 as D (5 bases). The CDR3 has 14 residues. Germline-derived CDR1 and CDR2 are SGHRS and YFSETQ. Trimming cost V 2 bases and J 3 bases, with 11 bases left between them. The CDR3, as DNA: TGCGCCAGCAGCTTAGGGGAGGCGGACACTGAAGCTTTCTTT. Amino acid sequence: CASSLGEADTEAFF.

This clone was counted once. The genes are TRBV6-5 and TRBJ1-1, with a weak D call TRBD1 (5 bases). CDR1 MNHEY and CDR2 SVGAGI come from the germline V gene. The CDR3 is made up of 12 amino acids. The V gene lost 6 bases and the J gene lost 6 bases, with 11 bases spanning the gap. This chain's CDR3 is CASSWGDAEAFF. The CDR3, as DNA: TGTGCCAGCAGCTGGGGGGACGCTGAAGCTTTCTTT.

This rearrangement joins TRBV18 to TRBJ1-3; 7 bases match TRBD1. CDR3 length: 15 residues. The germline gives CDR1 KGHSH, CDR2 LQKENI. With V trimmed by 2 bases and J by 10 bases, 11 bases remained unmatched. CDR3 sequence reads: CASSPGTDIWGTIYF. CDR3 in DNA: TGTGCCAGCTCACCAGGGACAGATATATGGGGGACCATATATTTT.

The rearrangement joins TRBV6-1 to TRBJ2-7; possibly TRBD1 for D (6 bases). CDR1 is MNHNS and CDR2 is SASEGT in the germline V gene. CDR3 size: 15 residues. The ends were cut back, 2 bases at V and 0 bases at J, with 11 bases in the middle. The CDR3 bases are TGTGCCAGCAGTGAATTGGGACAAAGCTCCTACGAGCAGTACTTC. Translated: CASSELGQSSYEQYF.

The chain employs TRBV9 and TRBJ2-5; the match to TRBD2 covers 10 bases. V lost 4 bases and J lost 3; bases outside the gene matches: 6. The CDR3 is made up of 15 amino acids. Germline CDR1 and CDR2: SGDLS and YYNGEE. The CDR3 region has the DNA TGTGCCAGCAGCCCACGGCTAGCGGGGGAAGAGACCCAGTACTTC. This translates into CASSPRLAGEETQYF.